This T cell receptor (beta chain) originates from a study of regulatory T cells in long-lasting Graves disease. This clonotype came up many times. This CDR3 spans 13 amino acids. The germline V gene has CDR1 LGHNT and CDR2 FRNRAP. Trimming took off 5 bases at V and 2 bases at J, with 7 bases between the two ends. Arm-PCR of CDR3 regions and iRepertoire HTBI primers were used to build TCR beta libraries. TCRdb used MiXCR to reprocess the multiplex PCR reads, holding one entry per CDR3 protein. The repertoire holds roughly 350,000 distinct CDR3 sequences, roughly 17% seen once, with roughly 30% in the top ten. Described time point: newly diagnosed GD, antithyroid drugs for less than 3 months. PBMC RNA was the source of the TCR library. The sample also formed part of further work on T cells in Graves' hyperthyroidism and ophthalmopathy.

The source material was peripheral blood mononuclear cells (PBMCs), sampled at new diagnosis, from a patient treated with antithyroid drugs. The chain employs TRBV12-5 and TRBJ1-3; D ambiguous. The TCR was taken from a middle-aged man with Graves disease. The CDR3 sequence: CASGLEAGNTIYF. The DNA of the CDR3 is TGTGCTAGTGGTCTCGAAGCTGGAAACACCATATATTTT.